These 14 T cell receptor beta chains came from one sample sequenced in a study of blood T cell repertoires in COVID-19. TCRdb keeps only in-frame clones here, not all; method: immunoSEQ multiplex PCR. In the table there are approximately 250,000 clones, 70% to 90% of which are singletons. Sequencing was done on a sample of PBMCs or T cells enriched from blood (not recorded which). These receptors all stem from a woman aged 50 to 65 with acute COVID-19.

The CDR3 reads CACSTGDTEAFF. For the CDR3, the DNA is TGTGCCTGTTCTACAGGGGACACTGAAGCTTTCTTT. V gene TRBV30 combines with J gene TRBJ1-1; 7 nucleotides align to TRBD1. The V and J ends lost 6 bases and 3 bases, in that order; junction bases with no gene match: 4. Germline CDR1 GTSNPN, CDR2 SVGIG (reference sequence). There are 12 residues in the CDR3. Full variable domain (outside the CDR3, taken from reference TRBV30 and TRBJ1-1): SQTIHQWPATLVQPVGSPLSLECTVEGTSNPNLYWYRQAAGRGLQLLFYSVGIGQISSEVPQNLSASRPQDRQFILSSKKLLLSDSGFYLCACSTGDTEAFFGQGTRLTVV.

This clone was recorded a few times. The chain has TRBV15 and TRBJ2-1; possible D gene TRBD2, 6 bases. The V gene lost 4 bases and the J gene lost 0 bases, with 13 bases spanning the gap. CDR1 is LNHNV and CDR2 is YYDKDF in the germline V gene (reference sequence). This CDR3 is built from 16 residues. In DNA, the CDR3 is TGTGCCACCAGCATCCGACGGGGGAGCTCCTACAATGAGCAGTTCTTC. Amino acids: CATSIRRGSSYNEQFF.

V and J are TRBV10-2 and TRBJ1-2; D unresolved. CDR1 WSHSY and CDR2 SAAADI come from the germline V gene. The V and J ends lost 2 bases and 2 bases respectively, with 24 bases between them. The CDR3 contains 19 residues. This CDR3 is CASSEGRQAADPTNYGYTF. CDR3 DNA: TGCGCCAGCAGTGAGGGTAGGCAGGCAGCTGATCCTACAAACTATGGCTACACCTTC.

This clone was seen more than once but under ten times. The rearrangement links TRBV19 to TRBJ1-1; D is unclear. Trimming shortened V by 7 bases and J by 1 base, and 22 bases separated the two germline ends. CDR3 length: 17 residues. CDR1 LNHDA and CDR2 SQIVND come from the germline V gene (reference sequence). This CDR3 is CASTQLGRQRQNTEAFF. The CDR3 DNA follows: TGTGCCAGTACCCAACTGGGCAGGCAAAGACAGAACACTGAAGCTTTCTTT.

The CDR3, as DNA: TGCAGCGTTGTAGGCGGGGGCACCTACAATGAGCAGTTCTTC. It yields the protein CSVVGGGTYNEQFF. This sequence joins TRBV29-1 and TRBJ2-1; a weak D match, TRBD2 (7 bases). The CDR3 totals 14 residues. Germline loops: CDR1 SQVTM, CDR2 ANQGSEA. Trimming cost V 4 bases and J 2 bases, with 12 bases left between them.

V gene TRBV9 combines with J gene TRBJ1-6, with 8 bases aligning to TRBD1. The CDR3 loop spans 16 amino acids. With V trimmed by 3 bases and J by 6 bases, 8 bases remained unmatched. Germline CDR1 reads SGDLS; CDR2 reads YYNGEE. DNA for the CDR3: TGTGCCAGCAGCGCAAATACAGGGGGGGGTAATTCACCCCTCCACTTT. This encodes CASSANTGGGNSPLHF.

On this clone itself: Within the sample, other DNA sequences also encode this same CDR3. V usage is TRBV6-6 and J usage is TRBJ2-7; D remains ambiguous. There are 12 residues in the CDR3. The V gene's germline CDR1 is MNHNY and CDR2 SVGAGI (reference sequence). V shed 0 bases and J shed 6 bases, with 6 bases lying between them. Here the CDR3 DNA reads TGTGCCAGCAGTTACTCGAGTAGCGAGCAGTACTTC. Translating it yields CASSYSSSEQYF.

The CDR3 loop reads CASSQGYREGEKLFF. The DNA for the CDR3 is TGTGCCAGCAGCCAGGGGTACAGGGAAGGTGAAAAACTGTTTTTT. J is TRBJ1-4 and V is TRBV7-9; a possible D gene is TRBD1 (6 bases). V was clipped by 5 bases and J by 7 bases, with 17 bases between them. CDR3 length: 15 residues. CDR1 SEHNR and CDR2 FQNEAQ come from the germline V gene (reference sequence). Complete variable domain (other parts from reference TRBV7-9 and TRBJ1-4): DTGVSQNPRHKITKRGQNVTFRCDPISEHNRLYWYRQTLGQGPEFLTYFQNEAQLEKSRLLSDRFSAERPKGSFSTLEIQRTEQGDSAMYLCASSQGYREGEKLFFGSGTQLSVL.

The chain uses TRBV11-3 and TRBJ2-7, with D possibly matching TRBD2 (7 bases). V gave up 6 bases and J gave up 7 bases, with 16 bases separating them. Germline loops: CDR1 SGHNT, CDR2 YENEEA. This CDR3 has 13 amino acids. CDR3: CASSLTGGKEQYF. The CDR3 DNA reads TGTGCCAGCAGTCTGACGGGGGGCAAAGAGCAGTACTTC.

V usage is TRBV6-1 and J usage is TRBJ2-7; D unresolved. The V gene lost 3 bases and the J gene lost 9 bases, with 6 bases spanning the gap. The CDR3 has 10 amino acids. In germline, CDR1 is MNHNS, CDR2 SASEGT. The CDR3 region has the DNA TGTGCCAGCAGTGACCCGGGGCAGTACTTC. Its protein is CASSDPGQYF.

This chain joins TRBV19 and TRBJ1-5; TRBD1 is a possible D gene (6 bases). Germline V gives CDR1 LNHDA, CDR2 SQIVND (reference sequence). CDR3 length equals 13 residues. With 7 bases removed from V and 6 bases from J, the gap between germline ends came to 13 bases. This chain's CDR3 is CASTMTGFQPQHF. CDR3 DNA: TGTGCCAGTACCATGACAGGATTTCAGCCCCAGCATTTT.

The rearrangement links TRBV29-1 to TRBJ1-1; D remains unclear. Deletions cut 4 bases from V and 0 bases from J, with 12 bases between. CDR1 and CDR2 from the germline V gene are SQVTM and ANQGSEA. The CDR3 has 14 amino acids. The CDR3 nucleotides read TGCAGCGTTGGGGTCTCGGGGATGAACACTGAAGCTTTCTTT. Amino acids: CSVGVSGMNTEAFF.

The genes are TRBV18 and TRBJ1-1, with D hard to call. V was pared by 6 bases and J by 0 bases, with 8 bases between. CDR1 is KGHSH and CDR2 is LQKENI in the germline V gene. CDR3 size: 13 residues. The CDR3 loop is CASSQELNTEAFF. CDR3 bases: TGTGCCAGCTCCCAGGAATTGAACACTGAAGCTTTCTTT.

This chain uses TRBV27 with TRBJ1-2; tentatively, D is TRBD1 (5 bases). Germline values: CDR1 MNHEY, CDR2 SMNVEV (reference sequence). V gave up 6 bases and J gave up 0 bases, with 14 bases separating them. This CDR3 has 15 residues. CDR3 protein: CASRGGGGSNYGYTF. DNA of the CDR3: TGTGCCAGCAGGGGCGGGGGAGGTTCTAACTATGGCTACACCTTC.